This T cell receptor (beta chain) derives from a study of shared clonotypes between healthy human individuals. Study background: Researchers drew samples from two women and a few men aged 18 to 49. Overall study findings and caveats: In contrast to clonotypes shared by all four donors, non-shared clonotypes had lower generation probabilities.

Points on this clone: Its target is not known.

CDR3 length: 13 residues. CDR1 and CDR2 (germline): SGDLS, YYNGEE. The junction had 7 bases not matched to a gene; V was cut back by 7 bases and J by 7 bases. Per the original data handling: With immunoSEQ giving junction-only sequences and no quality scores, filtering differed. Libraries were prepared by immunoSEQ multiplex PCR; TCRdb keeps only in-frame clonotypes and omits some of them. The V and J calls and clone size come from that table; D and trimming were worked out from the DNA. The sample holds under 2.5 million clones; less than 95% are singletons and the top ten take around 0.38%. The chain is built from TRBV9 and TRBJ2-2; TRBD1 matches 7 bases. This sequence originates from a man aged 18-30 years in good health. Some clones in this sample may be carry-over from other donors' samples. The specimen was naive CD4+ T cells from PBMCs. The subset was: CD45RA+ positively selected. As DNA, the CDR3 is TGTGCCAGCGGAACATACAGGGGCGGGGAGCTGTTTTTT. Its translation: CASGTYRGGELFF.